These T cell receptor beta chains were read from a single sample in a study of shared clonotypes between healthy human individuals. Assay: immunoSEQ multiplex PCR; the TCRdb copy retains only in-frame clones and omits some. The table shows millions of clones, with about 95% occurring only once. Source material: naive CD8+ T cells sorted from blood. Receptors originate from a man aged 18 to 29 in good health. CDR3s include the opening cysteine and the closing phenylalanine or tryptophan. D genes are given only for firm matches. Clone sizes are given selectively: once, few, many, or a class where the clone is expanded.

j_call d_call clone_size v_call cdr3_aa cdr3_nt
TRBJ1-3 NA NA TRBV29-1 CSVEFRDSGNTIYF TGCAGCGTTGAGTTCCGTGACTCTGGAAACACCATATATTTT
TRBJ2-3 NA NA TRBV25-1 CASTTGFTDTQYF TGTGCCAGCACAACAGGATTCACAGATACGCAGTATTTT
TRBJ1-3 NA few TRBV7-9 CATPLPSGNTIYF TGTGCCACCCCCCTCCCCTCTGGAAACACCATATATTTT
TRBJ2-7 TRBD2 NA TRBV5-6 CASSLLAGFYEQYF TGTGCCAGCAGCCTCCTAGCGGGGTTCTACGAGCAGTACTTC
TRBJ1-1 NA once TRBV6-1 CASSEAGTEAFF TGTGCCAGCAGTGAAGCTGGGACTGAAGCTTTCTTT
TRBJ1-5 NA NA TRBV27 CASRSRDGSNQPQHF TGTGCCAGCAGAAGCCGGGACGGTAGCAATCAGCCCCAGCATTTT
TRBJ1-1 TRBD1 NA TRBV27 CASTTQGAGNTEAFF TGTGCCAGCACTACACAGGGGGCGGGGAACACTGAAGCTTTCTTT
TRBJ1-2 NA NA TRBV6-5 CASSARGYYGYTF TGTGCCAGCAGTGCGCGGGGGTATTATGGCTACACCTTC
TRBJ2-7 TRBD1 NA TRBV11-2 CASSPRDRGLSYEQYF TGTGCCAGCAGCCCAAGGGACAGGGGGCTGTCCTACGAGCAGTACTTC
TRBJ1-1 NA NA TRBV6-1 CASSVGRVTEAFF TGTGCCAGCAGTGTCGGGCGGGTCACTGAAGCTTTCTTT
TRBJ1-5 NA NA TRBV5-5 CASSTGTGQPQHF TGTGCCAGCAGCACCGGGACGGGTCAGCCCCAGCATTTT
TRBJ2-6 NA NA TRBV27 CASSLGAGSGANVLTF TGTGCCAGCAGTTTGGGGGCGGGCTCTGGGGCCAACGTCCTGACTTTC
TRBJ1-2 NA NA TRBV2 CASSDGHRVNYGYTF TGTGCCAGCAGTGACGGGCACCGGGTAAACTATGGCTACACCTTC
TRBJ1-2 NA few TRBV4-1 CASSQAGYGYTF TGCGCCAGCAGCCAAGCAGGGTATGGCTACACCTTC
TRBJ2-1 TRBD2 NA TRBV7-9 CASSSGLAGVHYNEQFF TGTGCCAGCAGCTCCGGACTAGCGGGGGTACACTACAATGAGCAGTTCTTC
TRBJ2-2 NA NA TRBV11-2 CASSLGTNTGELFF TGTGCCAGCAGCTTAGGAACGAACACCGGGGAGCTGTTTTTT
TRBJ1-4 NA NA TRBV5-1 CASSLKGHTTNEKLFF TGCGCCAGCAGCTTAAAGGGACACACAACTAATGAAAAACTGTTTTTT
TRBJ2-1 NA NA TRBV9 CASSVGSGNNEQFF TGTGCCAGCAGCGTAGGATCAGGGAACAATGAGCAGTTCTTC
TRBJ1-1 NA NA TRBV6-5 CASSYSEGSEAFF TGTGCCAGCAGTTACTCAGAGGGCTCTGAAGCTTTCTTT
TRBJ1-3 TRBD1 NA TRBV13 CASSVRTGAGNTIYF TGTGCCAGCAGCGTCAGGACAGGGGCCGGAAACACCATATATTTT
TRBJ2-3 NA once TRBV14 CASSHLGTDTQYF TGTGCCAGCAGCCACCTAGGCACAGATACGCAGTATTTT
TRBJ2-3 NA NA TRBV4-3 CASSPVLVTEVDTQYF TGCGCCAGCAGCCCAGTACTAGTGACAGAGGTAGATACGCAGTATTTT
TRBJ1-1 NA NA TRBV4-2 CASSQGQETGAEAFF TGTGCCAGCAGCCAAGGACAGGAGACTGGCGCTGAAGCTTTCTTT
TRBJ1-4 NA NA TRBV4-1 CASSLRDAEKLFF TGCGCCAGCAGCCTTCGGGACGCCGAAAAACTGTTTTTT
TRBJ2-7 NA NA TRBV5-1 CASSLVQAGEQYF TGCGCCAGCAGCTTGGTTCAGGCGGGGGAGCAGTACTTC
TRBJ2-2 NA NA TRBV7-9 CASSASEEAGELFF TGTGCCAGCAGCGCTTCGGAAGAGGCCGGGGAGCTGTTTTTT
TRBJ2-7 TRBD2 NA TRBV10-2 CASSGTSDYEQYF TGCGCCAGCAGTGGGACTAGCGACTACGAGCAGTACTTC
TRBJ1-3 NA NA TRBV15 CATSRDRSGPYGNTIYF TGTGCCACCAGCAGAGATCGGTCAGGGCCATATGGAAACACCATATATTTT
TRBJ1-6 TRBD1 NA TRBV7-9 CASSPPRTGDNSPLHF TGTGCCAGCAGCCCTCCCCGGACAGGCGATAATTCACCCCTCCACTTT
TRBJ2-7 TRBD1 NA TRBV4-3 CASSQDWDRGYEQYF TGCGCCAGCAGCCAAGATTGGGACAGGGGGTACGAGCAGTACTTC
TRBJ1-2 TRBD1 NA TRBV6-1 CASGVGGGVGGYTF TGTGCCAGCGGGGTAGGAGGGGGCGTCGGTGGCTACACCTTC
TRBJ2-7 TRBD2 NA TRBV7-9 CASSSLAGISYEQYF TGTGCCAGCAGCTCCCTAGCGGGAATCTCCTACGAGCAGTACTTC
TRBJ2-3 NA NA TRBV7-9 CASSTGLTDTQYF TGTGCCAGCAGCACGGGACTTACAGATACGCAGTATTTT
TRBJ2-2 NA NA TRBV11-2 CASSLGGAGAGELFF TGTGCCAGCAGCCTAGGAGGGGCCGGGGCCGGGGAGCTGTTTTTT
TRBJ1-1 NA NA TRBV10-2 CASTQGTEAFF TGCGCCAGCACACAGGGCACTGAAGCTTTCTTT